Listed here is a single T cell receptor (beta chain). This specimen comes from a study of blood T cell repertoires in COVID-19. On the study more broadly: Researchers got acute and convalescent COVID-19 samples from the United States, Italy and Spain. PBMCs, B-cell-depleted T cells, or T cells provided the cDNA or gDNA that made up the material.

Authors' data handling: Nucleated cell counts were estimated from reference gene primer amplification. Some clones are missing from TCRdb's copy, which holds only in-frame ones; the method was immunoSEQ multiplex PCR. The V and J calls and the clone size are those of that table, but D and trimming were determined from the DNA. This table has about 110,000 clones, about nine tenths appearing once. The J segment lost 4 bases and the V segment lost 4 bases, leaving 8 bases of the junction unmatched. Germline V gene sequence: CDR1 SEHNR, CDR2 FQNEAQ (reference sequence). The CDR3 extends over 15 amino acids.

This chain uses TRBV7-9 with TRBJ1-2, with 8 bases aligning to TRBD1. What was sequenced was peripheral blood. This TCR was recovered from a human donor in a cohort sampled during active COVID-19. CDR3 protein: CASSSGTGMGYGYTF. The CDR3 DNA is TGTGCCAGCAGCTCCGGGACAGGTATGGGCTATGGCTACACCTTC.